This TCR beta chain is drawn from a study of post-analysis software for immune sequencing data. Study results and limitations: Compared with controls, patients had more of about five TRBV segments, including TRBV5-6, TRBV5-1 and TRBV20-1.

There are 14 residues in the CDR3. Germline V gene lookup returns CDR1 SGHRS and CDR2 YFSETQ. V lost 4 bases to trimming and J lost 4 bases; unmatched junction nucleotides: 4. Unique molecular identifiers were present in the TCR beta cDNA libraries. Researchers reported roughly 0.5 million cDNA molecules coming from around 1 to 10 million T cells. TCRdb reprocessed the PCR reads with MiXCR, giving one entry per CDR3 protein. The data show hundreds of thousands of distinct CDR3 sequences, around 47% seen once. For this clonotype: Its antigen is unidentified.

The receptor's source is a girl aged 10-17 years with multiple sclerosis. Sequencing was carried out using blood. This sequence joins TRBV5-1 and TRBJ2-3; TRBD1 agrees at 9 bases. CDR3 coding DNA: TGCGCCAGCAGCGCGGACAGGGGACCAGATACGCAGTATTTT. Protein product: CASSADRGPDTQYF.